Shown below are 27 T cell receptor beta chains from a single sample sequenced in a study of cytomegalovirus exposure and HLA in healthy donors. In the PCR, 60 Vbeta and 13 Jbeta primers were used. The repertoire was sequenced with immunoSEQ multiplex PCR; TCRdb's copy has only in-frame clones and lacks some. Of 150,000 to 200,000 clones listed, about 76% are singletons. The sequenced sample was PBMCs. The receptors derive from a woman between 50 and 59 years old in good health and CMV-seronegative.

CDR3 bases: TGCGCCAGCAGCTTGGACAGCCATCCATCTGATACGCAGTATTTT. The encoded protein is CASSLDSHPSDTQYF. This chain links TRBV5-1 with TRBJ2-3, with D uncertain. CDR1 is SGHRS and CDR2 is YFSETQ in the germline V gene. Trimming shortened V by 0 bases and J by 6 bases, and 14 bases separated the two germline ends. The CDR3 sequence is 15 residues long. The full variable domain, completed using reference TRBV5-1 and TRBJ2-3, is KAGVTQTPRYLIKTRGQQVTLSCSPISGHRSVSWYQQTPGQGLQFLFEYFSETQRNKGNFPGRFSGRQFSNSRSEMNVSTLELGDSALYLCASSLDSHPSDTQYFGPGTRLTVL.

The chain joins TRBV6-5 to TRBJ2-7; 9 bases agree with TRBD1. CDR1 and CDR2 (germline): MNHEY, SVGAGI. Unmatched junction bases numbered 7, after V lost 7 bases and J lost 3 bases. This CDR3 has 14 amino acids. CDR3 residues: CASTRGQGNYEQYF. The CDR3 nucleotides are TGTGCCAGCACAAGGGGACAGGGAAACTACGAGCAGTACTTC.

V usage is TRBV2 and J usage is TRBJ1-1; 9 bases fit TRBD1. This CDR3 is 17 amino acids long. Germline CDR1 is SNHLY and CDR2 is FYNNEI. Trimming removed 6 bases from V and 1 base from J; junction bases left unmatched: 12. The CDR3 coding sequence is TGTGCCAGCAGCGCCGACAGAGCGACAGGGGGGAACACTGAAGCTTTCTTT. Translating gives CASSADRATGGNTEAFF.

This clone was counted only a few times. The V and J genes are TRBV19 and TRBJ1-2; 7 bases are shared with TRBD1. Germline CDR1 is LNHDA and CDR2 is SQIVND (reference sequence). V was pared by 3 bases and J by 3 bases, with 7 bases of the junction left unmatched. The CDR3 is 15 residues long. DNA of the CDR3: TGTGCCAGTAGTATTAGCGGCAGGGGGGACTATGGCTACACCTTC. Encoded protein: CASSISGRGDYGYTF.

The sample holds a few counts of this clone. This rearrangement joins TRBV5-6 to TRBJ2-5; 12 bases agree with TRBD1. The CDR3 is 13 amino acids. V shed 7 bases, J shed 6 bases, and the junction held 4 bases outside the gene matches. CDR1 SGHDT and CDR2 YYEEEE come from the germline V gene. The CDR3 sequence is CASWGQGAKTQYF. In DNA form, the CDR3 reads TGTGCCAGCTGGGGACAGGGGGCAAAGACCCAGTACTTC.

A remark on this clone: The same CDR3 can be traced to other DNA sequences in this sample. CDR3 sequence: CASRGTSGTTDTQYF. The DNA for the CDR3 is TGTGCCAGCAGAGGGACTAGCGGGACCACAGATACGCAGTATTTT. V and J are TRBV6-1 and TRBJ2-3; 13 positions agree with TRBD2. V trimming: 6 bases; J trimming: 2 bases; junction bases outside the gene matches: 2. CDR1 and CDR2 (germline): MNHNS, SASEGT. This CDR3 region has 15 residues.

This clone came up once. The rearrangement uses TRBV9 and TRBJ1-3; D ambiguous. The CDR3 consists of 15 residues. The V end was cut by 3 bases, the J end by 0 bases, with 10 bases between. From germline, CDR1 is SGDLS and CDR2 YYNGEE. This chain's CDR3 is CASSARHHSGNTIYF. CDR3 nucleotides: TGTGCCAGCAGCGCCCGACATCACTCTGGAAACACCATATATTTT.

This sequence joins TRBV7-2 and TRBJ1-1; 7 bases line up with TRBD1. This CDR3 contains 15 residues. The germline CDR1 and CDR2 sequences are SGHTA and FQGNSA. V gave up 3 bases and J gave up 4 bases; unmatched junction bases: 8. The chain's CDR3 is CASSFNRGGRTEAFF. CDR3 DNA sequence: TGTGCCAGCAGCTTCAACAGGGGCGGACGCACTGAAGCTTTCTTT.

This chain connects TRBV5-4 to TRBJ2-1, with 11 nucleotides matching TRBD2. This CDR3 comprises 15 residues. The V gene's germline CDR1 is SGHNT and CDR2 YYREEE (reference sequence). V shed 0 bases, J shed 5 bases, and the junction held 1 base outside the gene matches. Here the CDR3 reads CASSLVAGGNNEQFF. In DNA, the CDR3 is TGTGCCAGCAGCTTGGTAGCGGGAGGGAACAATGAGCAGTTCTTC.

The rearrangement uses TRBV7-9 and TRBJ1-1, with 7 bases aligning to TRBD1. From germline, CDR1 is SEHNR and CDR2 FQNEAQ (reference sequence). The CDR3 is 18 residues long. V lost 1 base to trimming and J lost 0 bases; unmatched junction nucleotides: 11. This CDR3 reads CASSLGGVYRGLNTEAFF. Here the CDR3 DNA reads TGTGCCAGCAGCTTAGGGGGGGTTTACAGGGGCTTGAACACTGAAGCTTTCTTT. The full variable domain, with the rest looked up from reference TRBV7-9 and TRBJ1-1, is DTGVSQNPRHKITKRGQNVTFRCDPISEHNRLYWYRQTLGQGPEFLTYFQNEAQLEKSRLLSDRFSAERPKGSFSTLEIQRTEQGDSAMYLCASSLGGVYRGLNTEAFFGQGTRLTVV.

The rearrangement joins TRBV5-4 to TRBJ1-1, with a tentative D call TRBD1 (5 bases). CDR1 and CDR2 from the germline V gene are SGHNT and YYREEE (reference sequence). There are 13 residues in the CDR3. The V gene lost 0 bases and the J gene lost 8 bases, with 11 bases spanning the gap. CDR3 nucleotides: TGTGCCAGCAGCTTGGGAGGAGGGACCGAAGCTTTCTTT. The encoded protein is CASSLGGGTEAFF.

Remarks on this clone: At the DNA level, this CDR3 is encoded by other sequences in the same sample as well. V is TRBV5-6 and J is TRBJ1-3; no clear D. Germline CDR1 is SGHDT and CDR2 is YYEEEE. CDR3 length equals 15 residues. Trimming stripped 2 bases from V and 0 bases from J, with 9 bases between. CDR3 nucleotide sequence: TGTGCCAGCAGCTTCTACAGTTCCTCTGGAAACACCATATATTTT. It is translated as CASSFYSSSGNTIYF.

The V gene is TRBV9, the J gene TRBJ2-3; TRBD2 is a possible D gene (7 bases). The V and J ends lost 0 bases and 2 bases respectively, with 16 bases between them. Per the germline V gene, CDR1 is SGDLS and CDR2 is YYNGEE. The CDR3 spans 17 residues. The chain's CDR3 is CASSVGGGGGITDTQYF. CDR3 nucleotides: TGTGCCAGCAGCGTAGGGGGGGGCGGGGGTATCACAGATACGCAGTATTTT.

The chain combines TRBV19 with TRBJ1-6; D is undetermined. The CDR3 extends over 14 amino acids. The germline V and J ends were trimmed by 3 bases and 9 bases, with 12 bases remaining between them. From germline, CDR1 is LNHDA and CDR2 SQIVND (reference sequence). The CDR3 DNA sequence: TGTGCCAGTAGTATCCGGGCCGAGGGTTCACCCCTCCACTTT. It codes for CASSIRAEGSPLHF.

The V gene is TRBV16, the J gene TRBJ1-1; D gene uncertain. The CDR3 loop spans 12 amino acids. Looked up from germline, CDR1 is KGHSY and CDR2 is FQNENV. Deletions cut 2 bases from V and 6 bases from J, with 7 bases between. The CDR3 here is CASSQQFSEAFF. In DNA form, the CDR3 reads TGTGCCAGCAGCCAACAATTTTCTGAAGCTTTCTTT.

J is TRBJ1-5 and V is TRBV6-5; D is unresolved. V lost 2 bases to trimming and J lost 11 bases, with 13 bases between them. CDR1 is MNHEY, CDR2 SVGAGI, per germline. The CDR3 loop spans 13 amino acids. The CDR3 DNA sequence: TGTGCCAGCAGTTACAGACGGGAATCAGCCCAGCATTTT. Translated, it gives CASSYRRESAQHF.

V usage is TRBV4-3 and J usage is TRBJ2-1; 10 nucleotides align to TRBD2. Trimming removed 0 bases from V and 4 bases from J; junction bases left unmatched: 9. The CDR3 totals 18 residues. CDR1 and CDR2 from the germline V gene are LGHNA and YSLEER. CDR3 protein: CASSQEVQGLARYNEQFF. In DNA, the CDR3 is TGCGCCAGCAGCCAAGAGGTTCAGGGACTAGCGAGATACAATGAGCAGTTCTTC.

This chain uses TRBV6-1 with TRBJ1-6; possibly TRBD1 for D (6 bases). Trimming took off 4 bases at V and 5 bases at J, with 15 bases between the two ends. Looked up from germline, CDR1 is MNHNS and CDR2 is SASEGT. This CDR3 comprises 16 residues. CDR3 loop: CASSVAAGANNSPLHF. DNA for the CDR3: TGTGCCAGCAGTGTCGCAGCGGGGGCTAATAATTCACCCCTCCACTTT.

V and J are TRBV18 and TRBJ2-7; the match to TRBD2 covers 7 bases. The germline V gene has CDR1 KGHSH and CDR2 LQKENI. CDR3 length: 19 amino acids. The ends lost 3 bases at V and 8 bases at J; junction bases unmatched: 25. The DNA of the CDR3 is TGTGCCAGCTCACCCCCTAACAGCGGGGTCCATTCATCCTACGAGAAGCAGTACTTC. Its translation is CASSPPNSGVHSSYEKQYF.

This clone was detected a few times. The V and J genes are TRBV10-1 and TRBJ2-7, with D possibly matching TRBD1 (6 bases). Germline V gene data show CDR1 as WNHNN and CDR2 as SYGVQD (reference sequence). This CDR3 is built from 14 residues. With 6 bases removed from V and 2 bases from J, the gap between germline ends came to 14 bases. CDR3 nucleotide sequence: TGCGCCAGCAGCGACCGGCAGGGGCCCTACGAGCAGTACTTC. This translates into CASSDRQGPYEQYF.

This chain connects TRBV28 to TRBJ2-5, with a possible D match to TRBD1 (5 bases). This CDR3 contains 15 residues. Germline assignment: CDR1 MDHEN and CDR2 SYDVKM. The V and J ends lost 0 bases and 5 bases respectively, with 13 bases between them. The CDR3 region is CASSLWVQGGETQYF. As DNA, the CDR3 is TGTGCCAGCAGTTTATGGGTCCAGGGTGGGGAGACCCAGTACTTC.

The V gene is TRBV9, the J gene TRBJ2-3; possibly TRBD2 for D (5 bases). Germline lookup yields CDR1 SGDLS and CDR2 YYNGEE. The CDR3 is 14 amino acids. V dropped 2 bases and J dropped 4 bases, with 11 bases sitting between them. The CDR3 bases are TGTGCCAGCAGCGTTTCTAGCCGCGCAGATACGCAGTATTTT. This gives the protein CASSVSSRADTQYF.

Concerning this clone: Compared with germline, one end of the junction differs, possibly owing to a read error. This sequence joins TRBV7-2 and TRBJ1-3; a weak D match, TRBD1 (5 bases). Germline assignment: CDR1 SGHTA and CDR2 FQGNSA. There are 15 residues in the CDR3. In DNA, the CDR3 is TGTGCCATCGAAATAAGGGGTAACTCTGGAACCACCATATATTTT. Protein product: CAIEIRGNSGTTIYF. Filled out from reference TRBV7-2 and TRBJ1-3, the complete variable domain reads GAGVSQSPSNKVTEKGKDVELRCDPISGHTALYWYRQSLGQGLEFLIYFQGNSAPDKSGLPSDRFSAERTGGSVSTLTIQRTQQEDSAVYLCAIEIRGNSGTTIYFGEGSWLTVV.

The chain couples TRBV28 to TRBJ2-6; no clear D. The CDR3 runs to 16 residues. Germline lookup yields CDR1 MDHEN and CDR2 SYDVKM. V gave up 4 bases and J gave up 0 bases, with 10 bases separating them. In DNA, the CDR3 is TGTGCCAGCAGTTCCCCCATCAGCTCTGGGGCCAACGTCCTGACTTTC. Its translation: CASSSPISSGANVLTF. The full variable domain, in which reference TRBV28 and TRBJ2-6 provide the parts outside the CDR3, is DVKVTQSSRYLVKRTGEKVFLECVQDMDHENMFWYRQDPGLGLRLIYFSYDVKMKEKGDIPEGYSVSREKKERFSLILESASTNQTSMYLCASSSPISSGANVLTFGAGSRLTVL.

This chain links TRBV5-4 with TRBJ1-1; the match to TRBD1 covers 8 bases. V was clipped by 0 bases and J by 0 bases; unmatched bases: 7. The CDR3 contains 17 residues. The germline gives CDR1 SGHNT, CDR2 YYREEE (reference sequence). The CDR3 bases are TGTGCCAGCAGCTTGGCCAGGACAGGGACCATGAACACTGAAGCTTTCTTT. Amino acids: CASSLARTGTMNTEAFF.

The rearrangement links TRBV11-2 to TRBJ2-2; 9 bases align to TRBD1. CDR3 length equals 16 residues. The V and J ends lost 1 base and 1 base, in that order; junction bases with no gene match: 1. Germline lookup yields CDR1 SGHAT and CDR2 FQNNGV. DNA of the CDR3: TGTGCCAGCAGCTTAGCGGGACAGGGGAACACCGGGGAGCTGTTTTTT. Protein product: CASSLAGQGNTGELFF.

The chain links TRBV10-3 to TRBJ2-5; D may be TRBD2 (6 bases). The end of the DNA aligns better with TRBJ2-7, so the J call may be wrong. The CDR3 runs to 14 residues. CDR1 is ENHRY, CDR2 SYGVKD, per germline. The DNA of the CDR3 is TGTGCCATCCACAATGGGGGGTTAGGCTACGAGCAGTACTTC. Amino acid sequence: CAIHNGGLGYEQYF.